The 2 T cell receptor beta chains listed next were all sequenced from one sample in a study of T cells in Graves' hyperthyroidism and ophthalmopathy. Amplification yielded TCR beta CDR3 regions, with RNA transcripts as the source. The TCR CDR3 first-round RT-PCR relied on the HTBI primer set. TCRdb analysed the multiplex PCR reads with MiXCR anew, one entry per CDR3 protein. The profile shows approximately 560,000 distinct CDR3 sequences, 15% to 18% of them singletons. Sequences were obtained from blood. Receptors originate from a woman in her thirties with Graves' hyperthyroidism.

In this sample, this clonotype turned up many times. The chain combines TRBV2 with TRBJ2-1, with 10 bases lining up with TRBD2. The length of the CDR3 is 16 residues. CDR1 and CDR2 (germline): SNHLY, FYNNEI. The junction had 10 bases not matched to a gene; V was cut back by 6 bases and J by 5 bases. CDR3 protein: CASRAGLAIRNNEQFF. The CDR3 nucleotides are TGTGCCAGCAGGGCGGGACTAGCGATTAGGAACAATGAGCAGTTCTTC. Filled out from reference TRBV2 and TRBJ2-1, the complete variable domain reads EPEVTQTPSHQVTQMGQEVILRCVPISNHLYFYWYRQILGQKVEFLVSFYNNEISEKSEIFDDQFSVERPDGSNFTLKIRSTKLEDSAMYFCASRAGLAIRNNEQFFGPGTRLTVL.

This clonotype was seen repeatedly, ten times or more. This chain connects TRBV20-1 to TRBJ2-7; perhaps TRBD2 as D (6 bases). This CDR3 is built from 12 residues. V lost 4 bases, J lost 7 bases, and 14 bases lay in between. Germline V gene data show CDR1 as DFQATT and CDR2 as SNEGSKA (reference sequence). CDR3: CSANERVGEQYF. CDR3 nucleotide sequence: TGCAGTGCTAACGAGCGGGTCGGAGAGCAGTACTTC.